Listed below are T cell receptor beta chains from one sample, sequenced in a study of blood T cell repertoires in COVID-19. Data came from immunoSEQ multiplex PCR; TCRdb stores just in-frame clones and leaves some out. The data hold about 150,000 clones, with approximately 80% observed a single time. Sequenced sample: PBMCs or T cells enriched from blood (not recorded which). Receptors originate from a man in his sixties or seventies who had been exposed to COVID-19. Each CDR3 is given with its conserved first and last residue. Fields, in order: J gene, clone size, D gene, V gene, CDR3 protein, CDR3 DNA. A D gene is named only where the DNA matches it firmly. Size is stated for part of the rows, as once, few or many counts, or as a class when the clone is expanded.

j_call: TRBJ1-2
clone_size: -
d_call: TRBD1
v_call: TRBV6-6
cdr3_aa: CASSGTGGYGYTF
cdr3_nt: TGTGCCAGCAGTGGGACAGGGGGCTATGGCTACACCTTC

j_call: TRBJ2-1
clone_size: -
d_call: -
v_call: TRBV3-1/TRBV3-2
cdr3_aa: CASTERAKNEQFF
cdr3_nt: TGTGCCAGCACGGAAAGAGCGAAAAATGAGCAGTTCTTC

j_call: TRBJ1-2
clone_size: -
d_call: -
v_call: TRBV18
cdr3_aa: CASSPPAVSNYGYTF
cdr3_nt: TGTGCCAGCTCACCACCGGCAGTATCTAACTATGGCTACACCTTC

j_call: TRBJ2-7
clone_size: -
d_call: TRBD1
v_call: TRBV7-9
cdr3_aa: CASRGTGHYEQYF
cdr3_nt: TGTGCCAGCAGGGGGACAGGGCACTACGAGCAGTACTTC

j_call: TRBJ1-1
clone_size: -
d_call: -
v_call: TRBV6-2/TRBV6-3
cdr3_aa: CASSYTGGNTEAFF
cdr3_nt: TGTGCCAGCAGTTATACGGGGGGGAACACTGAAGCTTTCTTT

j_call: TRBJ2-1
clone_size: -
d_call: -
v_call: TRBV5-1
cdr3_aa: CASSLVSGGNEQFF
cdr3_nt: TGCGCCAGCAGCTTGGTTTCCGGAGGCAATGAGCAGTTCTTC

j_call: TRBJ1-2
clone_size: -
d_call: TRBD1
v_call: TRBV28
cdr3_aa: CASSYQGTGYGYTF
cdr3_nt: TGTGCCAGCAGTTATCAAGGGACAGGGTACGGCTACACCTTC

j_call: TRBJ2-1
clone_size: -
d_call: TRBD2
v_call: TRBV25-1
cdr3_aa: CASSPGLAGEQFF
cdr3_nt: TGTGCCAGCAGCCCAGGACTAGCGGGGGAGCAGTTCTTC

j_call: TRBJ1-5
clone_size: -
d_call: -
v_call: TRBV18
cdr3_aa: CASSPGGKERPQHF
cdr3_nt: TGTGCCAGCTCACCGGGGGGAAAAGAACGGCCCCAGCATTTT

j_call: TRBJ1-2
clone_size: -
d_call: TRBD1
v_call: TRBV9
cdr3_aa: CASSQTGQGNGYTF
cdr3_nt: TGTGCCAGCAGCCAAACGGGACAGGGAAACGGCTACACCTTC

j_call: TRBJ2-3
clone_size: -
d_call: TRBD2
v_call: TRBV7-3
cdr3_aa: CASSSSRGGGRADTQYF
cdr3_nt: TGTGCCAGCAGCTCCAGCCGGGGGGGCGGGAGAGCAGATACGCAGTATTTT

j_call: TRBJ2-3
clone_size: -
d_call: -
v_call: TRBV19
cdr3_aa: CASSFGGTDTQYF
cdr3_nt: TGTGCCAGTAGTTTCGGGGGCACAGATACGCAGTATTTT

j_call: TRBJ2-1
clone_size: -
d_call: -
v_call: TRBV4-3
cdr3_aa: CASSLRIYNEQFF
cdr3_nt: TGCGCCAGCAGCCTCAGGATCTACAATGAGCAGTTCTTC

j_call: TRBJ1-1
clone_size: -
d_call: -
v_call: TRBV11-2
cdr3_aa: CASTGGGLNTEAFF
cdr3_nt: TGTGCCAGCACCGGCGGGGGCTTGAACACTGAAGCTTTCTTT

j_call: TRBJ1-1
clone_size: -
d_call: -
v_call: TRBV7-2
cdr3_aa: CASSLDRAGTEAFF
cdr3_nt: TGTGCCAGCAGCTTAGACAGGGCGGGCACTGAAGCTTTCTTT

j_call: TRBJ1-1
clone_size: few
d_call: -
v_call: TRBV19
cdr3_aa: CASSTQLGLTEAFF
cdr3_nt: TGTGCCAGTAGTACCCAGCTGGGCCTTACTGAAGCTTTCTTT

j_call: TRBJ1-1
clone_size: -
d_call: -
v_call: TRBV7-8
cdr3_aa: CASSLSVHRNTEAFF
cdr3_nt: TGTGCCAGCAGCTTATCGGTACACAGGAACACTGAAGCTTTCTTT

j_call: TRBJ1-1
clone_size: -
d_call: -
v_call: TRBV6-2/TRBV6-3
cdr3_aa: CASSLRGTEAFF
cdr3_nt: TGTGCCAGCAGTCTTCGGGGGACTGAAGCTTTCTTT

j_call: TRBJ2-7
clone_size: -
d_call: -
v_call: TRBV7-2
cdr3_aa: CASSLGQSPRGEQYF
cdr3_nt: TGTGCCAGCAGCTTAGGGCAGAGCCCTCGAGGCGAGCAGTACTTC

j_call: TRBJ2-7
clone_size: -
d_call: -
v_call: TRBV28
cdr3_aa: CASSFPGTYEQYF
cdr3_nt: TGTGCCAGCAGTTTTCCCGGGACTTACGAGCAGTACTTC

j_call: TRBJ2-7
clone_size: once
d_call: TRBD1
v_call: TRBV6-5
cdr3_aa: CASSPPGTGGVEQYF
cdr3_nt: TGTGCCAGCAGTCCGCCCGGGACAGGGGGCGTCGAGCAGTACTTC

j_call: TRBJ1-5
clone_size: -
d_call: TRBD1
v_call: TRBV5-1
cdr3_aa: CASSLLGTANQPQHF
cdr3_nt: TGCGCCAGCAGTTTGCTGGGGACAGCCAATCAGCCCCAGCATTTT

j_call: TRBJ2-7
clone_size: -
d_call: TRBD1
v_call: TRBV2
cdr3_aa: CASRDRVYEQYF
cdr3_nt: TGTGCCAGCCGAGACAGGGTTTACGAGCAGTACTTC

j_call: TRBJ1-6
clone_size: -
d_call: -
v_call: TRBV6-1
cdr3_aa: CASSETRTVPPLHF
cdr3_nt: TGTGCCAGCAGTGAAACACGGACAGTCCCACCCCTCCACTTT

j_call: TRBJ1-5
clone_size: -
d_call: -
v_call: TRBV28
cdr3_aa: CACHKAGGTNQPQHF
cdr3_nt: TGTGCCTGCCATAAGGCGGGAGGAACAAATCAGCCCCAGCATTTT

j_call: TRBJ1-2
clone_size: -
d_call: -
v_call: TRBV7-9
cdr3_aa: CASSLWGEGYGYTF
cdr3_nt: TGTGCCAGCAGCTTGTGGGGGGAGGGCTATGGCTACACCTTC

j_call: TRBJ1-5
clone_size: -
d_call: -
v_call: TRBV29-1
cdr3_aa: CSVAQGGGQPQHF
cdr3_nt: TGCAGCGTTGCTCAGGGAGGAGGTCAGCCCCAGCATTTT

j_call: TRBJ2-3
clone_size: -
d_call: TRBD2
v_call: TRBV5-1
cdr3_aa: CASGPLTSGGRDTQYF
cdr3_nt: TGCGCCAGCGGGCCCTTGACTAGCGGGGGCCGGGATACGCAGTATTTT

j_call: TRBJ2-1
clone_size: -
d_call: -
v_call: TRBV13
cdr3_aa: CASSLGLLGGNEQFF
cdr3_nt: TGTGCCAGCAGCCTGGGACTCCTCGGAGGGAATGAGCAGTTCTTC

j_call: TRBJ2-1
clone_size: -
d_call: -
v_call: TRBV12-3/TRBV12-4
cdr3_aa: CASSLQGNEQFF
cdr3_nt: TGTGCCAGCAGTTTGCAGGGCAATGAGCAGTTCTTC

j_call: TRBJ1-5
clone_size: -
d_call: TRBD1
v_call: TRBV19
cdr3_aa: CASGDSGQGYQPQHF
cdr3_nt: TGTGCCAGTGGCGACTCCGGACAGGGTTATCAGCCCCAGCATTTT

j_call: TRBJ2-1
clone_size: -
d_call: TRBD2
v_call: TRBV27
cdr3_aa: CASSLRGREGGNEQFF
cdr3_nt: TGTGCCAGCAGTTTAAGGGGGCGGGAGGGCGGCAATGAGCAGTTCTTC

j_call: TRBJ1-2
clone_size: -
d_call: TRBD1
v_call: TRBV12-3/TRBV12-4
cdr3_aa: CASILTGAYGYTF
cdr3_nt: TGTGCCAGCATTCTCACAGGGGCATATGGCTACACCTTC

j_call: TRBJ1-4
clone_size: -
d_call: -
v_call: TRBV6-5
cdr3_aa: CASSYSWAVTNEKLFF
cdr3_nt: TGTGCCAGCAGTTACTCGTGGGCCGTGACTAATGAAAAACTGTTTTTT

j_call: TRBJ1-1
clone_size: -
d_call: -
v_call: TRBV10-2
cdr3_aa: CATKQGSTNTEAFF
cdr3_nt: TGCGCCACGAAACAGGGATCGACGAACACTGAAGCTTTCTTT

j_call: TRBJ2-7
clone_size: -
d_call: -
v_call: TRBV7-9
cdr3_aa: CASSARERQYF
cdr3_nt: TGTGCCAGCAGCGCCCGAGAGAGGCAGTACTTC

j_call: TRBJ2-5
clone_size: -
d_call: TRBD2
v_call: TRBV5-1
cdr3_aa: CASSLGLAGETQYF
cdr3_nt: TGCGCCAGCAGCTTGGGACTAGCGGGGGAGACCCAGTACTTC

j_call: TRBJ2-3
clone_size: -
d_call: TRBD2
v_call: TRBV5-1
cdr3_aa: CASSLTGGATDTQYF
cdr3_nt: TGCGCCAGCAGCTTGACCGGGGGGGCCACAGATACGCAGTATTTT